This T cell receptor beta chain comes out of a study of blood T cell repertoires in COVID-19 (TCRdb year 2020). Describing the broader study: Samples covering the acute and convalescent phases of COVID-19 were provided by collaborators in the United States, Italy and Spain. Where HLA class I and class II types were available, the types were taken from metadata supplied by the sample provider, not from assay-based typing. The samples were drawn from two sources: the first 160 participants of the ongoing ImmuneRACE study, and some 1,300 subjects contributed by 6 global collaborators. Subjects who had been exposed to COVID-19, were actively infected with it, or had recovered from it provided the deeply sampled blood TCRbeta repertoires that made up the dataset. The sample metadata nearly always contained a de-identified subject ID, COVID-19 status, age in years and sex. The prospective study material was composed of cDNA or gDNA derived from T cells, B-cell-depleted T cells, or PBMCs. The repertoires were released in a freely available public database meant as a resource for research on the immune response to SARS-CoV-2. The investigation overall reported the following: How much clinical and demographic metadata was included differed by source and by participant, and the metadata was provided uncurated.

From a lookup of the germline V gene (reference sequence), CDR1 and CDR2 are SGHAT and FQDESV. V is reduced by 2 bases and J by 2 bases, leaving a spacing of 12 bases between them. Spanning cysteine to phenylalanine, the CDR3 consists of 15 amino acids. Solely the CDR3 DNA is kept, with 45 bases framed from the first base. TCRbeta CDR3 regions were amplified from genomic DNA by means of the immunoSEQ Assay, a bias-controlled multiplex PCR. The authors' pipeline ran thus. The number of nucleated cells in each sample was estimated from the amplification of reference gene primers within the assay. To quantify the absolute abundance of each unique TCRbeta CDR3 rearrangement, sequence reads were collapsed and filtered. Productive Simpson clonality was computed per sample as the square root of Simpson's diversity index over productive rearrangements. TCRdb holds this immuneACCESS table with in-frame rearrangements only. Some clones are missing; in checked studies, unresolved V genes explain under half, and the rest has no known cause. V, J and clone size are taken as reported in that table, and D and trimming were inferred from the DNA itself. The sample table records 140,000 to 150,000 clones; around four fifths of these occur just once. Approximately 5% of the sample lies in the top ten.

As regards this clone: What this receptor recognizes is not known. No base-level quality is on record; no much larger clone is a single base apart.

Each collaborating institution followed its own protocols to collect whole blood in K2EDTA tubes. Collaborator samples were shipped for TCRbeta analysis as frozen whole blood, isolated PBMCs, or DNA extracted from either sample type. This TCR was recovered from a human donor in a cohort sampled during active COVID-19. The chain is assembled from TRBV11-1 and TRBJ1-1; no D gene can be assigned with confidence. The source material was peripheral blood. The CDR3 loop reads CASSLSPGLNTEAFF. The nucleotide sequence reads as follows: TGTGCCAGCAGCTTATCTCCAGGACTCAACACTGAAGCTTTCTTT.